This T cell receptor (beta chain) originates from a study of cytomegalovirus exposure and HLA in healthy donors. Broader study findings: Cytomegalovirus-associated status was assigned to fewer than 200 TCR beta chains.

Worth noting for this clone: Antigen: not known.

The PCR contained 60 Vbeta and 13 Jbeta primers. Profiled with immunoSEQ multiplex PCR; TCRdb holds only in-frame clones, not every one. The sample has roughly 92,000 clones; roughly three quarters are singletons. The CDR3 has 14 residues. CDR1 is MDHEN, CDR2 SYDVKM, per germline. V gave up 1 base and J gave up 4 bases, with 10 bases separating them. The chain employs TRBV28 and TRBJ1-2; D unclear. The source of this sequence is a woman aged 45-65 years in good health and CMV-seropositive. Sequenced sample: PBMCs. CDR3 region: CASSLSQVRYGYTF. The DNA for the CDR3 is TGTGCCAGCAGTTTATCCCAGGTCCGCTATGGCTACACCTTC.